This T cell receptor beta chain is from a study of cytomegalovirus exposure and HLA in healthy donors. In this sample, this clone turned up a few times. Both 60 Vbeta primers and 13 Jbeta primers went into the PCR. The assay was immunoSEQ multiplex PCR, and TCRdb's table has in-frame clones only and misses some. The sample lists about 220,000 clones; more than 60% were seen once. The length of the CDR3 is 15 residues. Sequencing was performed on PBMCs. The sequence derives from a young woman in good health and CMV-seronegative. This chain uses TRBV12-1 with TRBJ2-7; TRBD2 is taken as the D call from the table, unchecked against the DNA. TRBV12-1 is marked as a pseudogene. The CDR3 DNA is TGTGCCAGCAGCTTCCGAGAGGGCAGTTCCAACGAGCAGTACTTC. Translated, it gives CASSFREGSSNEQYF.